This T cell receptor beta chain is from a study of cytomegalovirus exposure and HLA in healthy donors. Trimming shortened V by 4 bases and J by 4 bases, and 10 bases separated the two germline ends. The germline V gene encodes CDR1 SGHDN and CDR2 FVKESK. The CDR3 runs to 14 residues. The PCR used 60 Vbeta and 13 Jbeta primers. Clones were sequenced by immunoSEQ multiplex PCR, and TCRdb holds only the in-frame ones, with some missing. This sample carries about 150,000 clones, 70% to 80% of them seen once, and the ten largest clones take under 2.5%. The sequence was collected from a man aged 30 to 39 in good health and CMV-seronegative. The rearrangement joins TRBV14 to TRBJ2-2; a possible D gene is TRBD2 (7 bases). The sample consisted of PBMCs. The CDR3 reads CASSRGGGTGELFF. The CDR3 coding sequence is TGTGCCAGCAGCCGGGGGGGCGGCACCGGGGAGCTGTTTTTT.